These T cell receptor beta chains were read from a single sample in a study of T-cell reconstitution after alpha-beta-depleted transplantation in children. TCRdb passed the PCR reads through MiXCR, listing each CDR3 protein once. The sample records a few hundred thousand distinct CDR3 sequences, approximately 7% being singletons. The source was PBMCs, collected before TCRalphabeta/CD19-depleted stem cell transplant. Every receptor here comes from a boy between 2 and 10 years old with acute lymphoblastic leukemia, due to receive a stem cell transplant. Both conserved end residues are part of each CDR3. The order of the fields is V gene, D gene, clone size, J gene, CDR3 protein, CDR3 DNA. The D gene is left open where the match is weak. The listing skips clone size in some rows; elsewhere it reads once, few, many or a size class.

TRBV5-1	NA	many	TRBJ2-7	CASSLAGHQSDLYEQYF	TGCGCCAGCAGCTTGGCGGGACACCAATCGGACCTCTACGAGCAGTACTTC
TRBV20-1	TRBD1	many	TRBJ2-7	CSGWGQGANEQYF	TGCAGTGGGTGGGGACAGGGGGCCAACGAGCAGTACTTC
TRBV14	NA	few	TRBJ2-4	CASSHAGAKNIQYF	TGTGCCAGCAGCCACGCAGGGGCGAAAAACATTCAGTACTTC
TRBV5-1	TRBD2	many	TRBJ2-5	CASSLAPGGAGETQYF	TGCGCCAGCAGCTTGGCCCCCGGGGGGGCAGGTGAGACCCAGTACTTC
TRBV12-3/TRBV12-4	NA	many	TRBJ1-5	CASTLGTGKNNQPQHF	NA
TRBV2	TRBD1	many	TRBJ2-3	CASSEMQGAGDTQYF	TGTGCCAGCAGTGAAATGCAGGGGGCAGGGGATACGCAGTATTTT
TRBV30	NA	NA	TRBJ2-2	CAWSVSRELFF	TGTGCCTGGAGTGTATCCCGGGAGCTGTTTTTT
TRBV12-3/TRBV12-4	TRBD1	many	TRBJ2-7	CASSFLGGAYEQYF	TGTGCCAGCAGTTTCTTAGGGGGCGCCTACGAGCAGTACTTC
TRBV12-3/TRBV12-4	NA	many	TRBJ2-1	CASSSVVNSYNEQFF	TGTGCCAGCAGTTCGGTGGTCAACTCCTACAATGAGCAGTTCTTC
TRBV18	NA	many	TRBJ2-7	CASSPLGPPAFYEQYF	TGTGCCAGCTCACCACTTGGTCCTCCCGCGTTCTACGAGCAGTACTTC
TRBV5-6	NA	NA	TRBJ2-5	CASSLREPGGQETQYF	TGTGCCAGCAGCTTGCGGGAGCCAGGGGGACAAGAGACCCAGTACTTC
TRBV20-1	NA	few	TRBJ1-3	CCARDSRAGKHDTIYF	TGCTGCGCTAGAGATTCGCGCGCAGGGAAGCACGACACCATATATTTT
TRBV29-1	NA	many	TRBJ2-6	CTVSENSGANVLTF	TGCACCGTGTCAGAGAATTCTGGGGCCAACGTCCTGACTTTC
TRBV20-1	NA	NA	TRBJ2-5	CSARDVGGETQYF	TGCAGTGCTAGAGATGTCGGGGGAGAGACCCAGTACTTC
TRBV28	TRBD1	NA	TRBJ2-7	CASSFPGQIAYEQYF	TGTGCCAGCAGTTTCCCGGGACAGATAGCTTACGAGCAGTACTTC
TRBV28	NA	NA	TRBJ2-5	CASSLRDGVFVETQYF	TGTGCCAGCAGTTTACGGGACGGGGTTTTCGTAGAGACCCAGTACTTC
TRBV11-2	NA	NA	TRBJ1-5	CASSHGTEGRQPQHF	TGTGCCAGCAGCCACGGGACGGAGGGCCGGCAGCCCCAGCATTTT
TRBV6-5	NA	many	TRBJ1-1	CASRLTGNTEAFF	TGTGCCAGCAGGCTGACGGGGAACACTGAAGCTTTCTTT
TRBV30	TRBD1	NA	TRBJ1-2	CAWSPTGRGLDGYTF	TGTGCCTGGAGCCCCACGGGCAGGGGGCTGGATGGCTACACCTTC
TRBV27	TRBD1	few	TRBJ1-6	CASSFTGTGRNSPLHF	TGTGCCAGCAGTTTTACCGGGACAGGCCGTAATTCACCCCTCCACTTT
TRBV28	NA	few	TRBJ2-1	CASSPPSRSYNEQFF	TGTGCCAGCAGTCCGCCTAGCAGGTCCTACAATGAGCAGTTCTTC
TRBV28	TRBD1	many	TRBJ2-5	CASSTDRGAWGETQYF	TGTGCCAGCAGTACAGACAGGGGGGCGTGGGGGGAGACCCAGTACTTC
TRBV21-1	NA	few	TRBJ2-1	CASRPGTGTGGYNEQFF	TGTGCCAGCAGGCCGGGGACGGGGACAGGGGGATACAATGAGCAGTTCTTC
TRBV20-1	TRBD2	many	TRBJ2-7	CSASRWLAGGSDYEQYF	TGCAGTGCTAGTCGTTGGCTAGCGGGGGGCTCCGACTACGAGCAGTACTTC
TRBV3-1	TRBD1	NA	TRBJ2-1	CASSPRGPPQFF	TGTGCCAGCAGCCCAAGGGGGCCTCCCCAGTTCTTC
TRBV14	NA	many	TRBJ2-1	CASSQGGPQQFF	TGTGCCAGCAGCCAAGGAGGGCCCCAGCAGTTCTTC
TRBV7-2	NA	few	TRBJ2-2	CASTQGALGTGELFF	TGTGCCAGCACCCAGGGAGCCCTGGGGACCGGGGAGCTGTTTTTT
TRBV28	NA	few	TRBJ1-4	CASSLWSKGELFF	TGTGCCAGCAGTTTATGGTCCAAGGGTGAACTGTTTTTT
TRBV18	NA	many	TRBJ1-5	CASSPDSNQPQHF	TGTGCCAGCTCACCCGATAGCAATCAGCCCCAGCATTTT
TRBV4-1	NA	few	TRBJ2-5	CASSQGKGVGETQYF	TGCGCCAGCAGCCAAGGCAAAGGGGTAGGGGAGACCCAGTACTTC
TRBV7-9	TRBD1	few	TRBJ1-4	CASSSQGGEEKLFF	TGTGCCAGCAGTTCACAGGGGGGAGAGGAAAAACTGTTTTTT
TRBV28	NA	many	TRBJ1-1	CASSLSEEAFF	TGTGCCAGCAGTTTATCAGAAGAAGCTTTCTTT
TRBV7-2	NA	many	TRBJ2-7	CASSWIGAYEQYF	TGTGCCAGCAGCTGGATAGGGGCCTACGAGCAGTACTTC
TRBV6-1	TRBD1	many	TRBJ1-4	CASSPRDREWEKLFF	TGTGCCAGCAGCCCCCGGGACAGGGAGTGGGAAAAACTGTTTTTT
TRBV7-8	TRBD1	few	TRBJ1-6	CASSFRAGTVNSPLHF	TGTGCCAGCAGCTTCCGAGCCGGGACAGTAAATTCACCCCTCCACTTT
TRBV28	NA	few	TRBJ1-6	CASSPQGPNNSPLHF	TGTGCCAGCAGCCCCCAGGGCCCAAATAATTCACCCCTCCACTTT
TRBV6-6	TRBD1	many	TRBJ2-5	CASARGLTQYF	TGTGCCAGCGCTAGGGGGCTCACCCAGTACTTC
TRBV28	TRBD2	many	TRBJ2-7	CASSLLAGGSSYEQYF	TGTGCCAGCAGTCTACTAGCGGGAGGTTCTTCCTACGAGCAGTACTTC
TRBV27	TRBD2	many	TRBJ2-3	CASSQLAGGPTDTQYF	TGTGCCAGCAGTCAACTAGCGGGAGGCCCCACAGATACGCAGTATTTT
TRBV24-1	NA	few	TRBJ1-2	CATSAGYGYTF	TGTGCCACCAGTGCGGGCTATGGCTACACCTTC
TRBV6-2/TRBV6-3	TRBD2	NA	TRBJ2-1	CASGLDRGVTEQFF	TGTGCCAGCGGACTCGACCGGGGGGTGACTGAGCAGTTCTTC
TRBV15	NA	NA	TRBJ2-6	CATSRPTPGVGSGANVLTF	TGTGCCACCAGCAGACCCACCCCGGGGGTGGGCTCTGGGGCCAACGTCCTGACTTTC
TRBV11-2	TRBD1	many	TRBJ2-7	CASSPLSRQGDYEQYF	TGTGCCAGCAGCCCACTATCGAGACAGGGGGATTACGAGCAGTACTTC
TRBV7-9	NA	many	TRBJ2-7	CASSPSGAGPSYEQYF	TGTGCCAGCAGCCCCAGTGGAGCGGGCCCTTCCTACGAGCAGTACTTC
TRBV7-9	NA	few	TRBJ2-3	CASSPPGEGLTQYF	TGTGCCAGCAGCCCCCCGGGCGAAGGCCTTACGCAGTATTTT
TRBV11-3	NA	NA	TRBJ1-1	CASSLSAGHTEAFF	TGTGCCAGCAGCTTAAGTGCGGGGCACACTGAAGCTTTCTTT
TRBV7-2	NA	many	TRBJ2-5	CASSSTGVSQETQYF	TGTGCCAGCAGCTCCACGGGGGTGTCGCAAGAGACCCAGTACTTC
TRBV7-2	NA	many	TRBJ2-5	CASSPVRGGTQYF	TGTGCCAGCAGCCCCGTAAGGGGTGGGACCCAGTACTTC